The T cell receptor beta chain under discussion was sequenced for a study of blood T cell repertoires in COVID-19. Study at large: Sites in the United States, Italy and Spain provided acute and convalescent COVID-19 samples. From T cells, B-cell-depleted T cells, or PBMCs came the material, which was cDNA or gDNA.

The germline V gene has CDR1 MNHEY and CDR2 SMNVEV (reference sequence). Trimming removed 5 bases from V and 8 bases from J; junction bases left unmatched: 8. The CDR3 is 13 residues long. Recovered Cohort 3 donors showed two negative PCRs, clearance, or symptom resolution. In the original analysis: Reference gene primer amplification gave nucleated cell count estimates. Only in-frame clones appear in the TCRdb table, and some are missing; sequencing was by immunoSEQ multiplex PCR. D and trimming were read from the DNA, whereas the V and J calls and clone size are those reported in that table. The table lists fewer than 350,000 clones, roughly 87% of them singletons.

This receptor was identified in a woman aged 40 to 50 who had recovered from COVID-19. Sequencing input: PBMCs or T cells enriched from blood (not recorded which). V and J are TRBV27 and TRBJ1-2; 7 nucleotides agree with TRBD1. The CDR3 sequence is CASSLPTGEGYTF. CDR3 bases: TGTGCCAGCAGTCTACCCACAGGGGAGGGCTACACCTTC.